Here is one T cell receptor (beta chain) with its context. What this receptor recognizes is not known. No qualities accompany the bases; no much larger clone lies one base away. The protocol used for the library was 5' RACE. Sequenced using an Illumina MiSeq. In-frame beta chains were kept once TCRdb had trimmed the public reads at Q25 with fastp and called clones with MiXCR. Under each unique CDR3 protein, matching rows form one entry showing the most common genes and DNA. In all, the sample holds 60,000 to 80,000 distinct CDR3 sequences, and 15% to 20% of those were seen once. The ten largest clones capture about 4.3% of the sample. Spanning cysteine to phenylalanine, the CDR3 consists of 14 amino acids. Only the CDR3 region is kept as DNA, spanning 42 bases read in frame from base 1. V loses 1 base, J loses 2 bases, and the germline ends lie 10 bases apart. Per the germline V gene, SGHRS is the CDR1 and YFSETQ is the CDR2.

This sample was taken from a study of T cells of healthy individuals (dated by TCRdb to the late 2010s). The TCR sequence derives from a human donor in good health. This receptor chain uses TRBV5-1 and TRBJ2-7; the D gene is perhaps TRBD1, from 6 matching bases. The CDR3 corresponds to CASSLSGDTYEQYF. The DNA sequence is as follows: TGCGCCAGCAGCTTGTCCGGGGACACCTACGAGCAGTACTTC.